This T cell receptor (beta chain) came from a study of cytomegalovirus exposure and HLA in healthy donors. Study results and caveats: Later analysis demonstrated an association between a missense DCLRE1C variant and TCR beta V- and J-gene trimming. The classifier, whose performance was assessed in both the original and validation cohorts, reportedly diagnosed cytomegalovirus status with high specificity and sensitivity. Because they were indistinguishable, some V segments, including TRBV6-2 and TRBV6-3, were excluded. A later analysis reportedly identified an Asian-associated ancestry cluster as carrying fewer N-insertions than the approximately 670-donor mean.

The primer mix had 60 Vbeta and 13 Jbeta primers. Libraries were prepared by immunoSEQ multiplex PCR; TCRdb keeps only in-frame clonotypes and omits some of them. The data show more than 150,000 clones, about four fifths seen once. This CDR3 spans 14 amino acids. Germline V gives CDR1 SGHVS, CDR2 FQNEAQ. V shed 7 bases and J shed 4 bases, with 11 bases lying between them. About this clone: Its antigen is unknown.

Sequenced input: PBMCs. The chain couples TRBV7-8 to TRBJ1-6; tentatively, D is TRBD1 (5 bases). The sequence came from a boy younger than 18 in good health and CMV-seronegative. CDR3 in amino acids: CASTETEYNSPLHF. The CDR3 bases are TGTGCCAGCACCGAGACAGAGTATAATTCACCCCTCCACTTT.